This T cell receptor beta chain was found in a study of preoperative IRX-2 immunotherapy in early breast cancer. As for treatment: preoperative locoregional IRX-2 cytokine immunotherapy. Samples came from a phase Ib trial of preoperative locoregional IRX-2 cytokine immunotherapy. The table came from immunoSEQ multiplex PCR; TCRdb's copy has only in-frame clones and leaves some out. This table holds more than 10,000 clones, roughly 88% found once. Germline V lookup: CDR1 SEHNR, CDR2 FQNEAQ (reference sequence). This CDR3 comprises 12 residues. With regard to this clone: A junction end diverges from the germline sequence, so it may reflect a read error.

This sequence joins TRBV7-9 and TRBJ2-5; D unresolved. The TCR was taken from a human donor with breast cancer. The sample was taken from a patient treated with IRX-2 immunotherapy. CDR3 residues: CASSRLQVTQYF. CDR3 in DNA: TGTGCCAGCAGCCGACTGCAAGTGACCCAGTACTTC.